What follows is one T cell receptor (beta chain) and its context. Its antigen is currently unknown. The isolated RNA, all of it, was reverse transcribed, so expressed TCRB transcripts were what got sequenced. Some clones are missing from TCRdb's copy, which holds only in-frame ones; the method was immunoSEQ multiplex PCR. The data show around 430,000 clones, around 30% seen once. The source of the sample is a study of beta chain features in type 1 diabetes. Study-wide results and caveats: Researchers report that Type 1 diabetes patients had moderately but significantly shorter TCRB CDR3s across all four CD4+ subsets. It was possible that PCR favored shorter templates, equally so in patients and controls.

V was clipped by 6 bases and J by 4 bases; unmatched bases: 8. The V gene's germline CDR1 is MNHEY and CDR2 SMNVEV (reference sequence). The CDR3 has 14 residues. This TCR was recovered from a man between 18 and 35 years old in good health. The chain employs TRBV27 and TRBJ1-1; TRBD1 aligns across 7 bases. Sample: naive CD4+ T cells from blood. CDR3 nucleotide sequence: TGTGCCAGCAGATCTCCGGGACAGCGCACTGAAGCTTTCTTT. This gives the protein CASRSPGQRTEAFF.